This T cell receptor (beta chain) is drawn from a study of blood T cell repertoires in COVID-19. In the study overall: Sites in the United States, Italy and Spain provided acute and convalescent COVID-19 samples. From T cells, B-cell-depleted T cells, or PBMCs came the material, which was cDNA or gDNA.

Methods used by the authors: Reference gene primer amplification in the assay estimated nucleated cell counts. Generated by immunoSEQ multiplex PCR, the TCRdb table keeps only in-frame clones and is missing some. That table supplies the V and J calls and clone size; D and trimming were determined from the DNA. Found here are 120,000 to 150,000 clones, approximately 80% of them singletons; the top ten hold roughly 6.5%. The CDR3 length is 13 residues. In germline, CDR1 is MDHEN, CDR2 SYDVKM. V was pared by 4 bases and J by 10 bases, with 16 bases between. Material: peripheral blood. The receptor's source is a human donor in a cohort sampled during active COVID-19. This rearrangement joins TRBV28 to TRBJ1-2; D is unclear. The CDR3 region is CASSSTLTHNYTF. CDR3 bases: TGTGCCAGCAGTTCGACATTAACACATAACTACACCTTC.